These 6 T cell receptor beta chains share one sample of origin, sequenced in a study of response to subunit inactivated influenza vaccine. Each CDR3 protein is one row after TCRdb ran MiXCR on the RT-PCR reads. Here the sample spans about 570,000 distinct CDR3 sequences, about 10% being singletons. These data were also reused for a study on T cells expressing NK-cell markers. That paper states: A 5'RACE template switching approach incorporating UMIs was used to make TCR beta cDNA.

Sample: PBMCs from blood, taken on the day of vaccination. The receptors stem from a man aged 50 to 60 who received an inactivated influenza vaccine.

In its sample, this clonotype was seen a few times. The V call is TRBV7-8, the J call TRBJ1-5; a possible D gene is TRBD1 (5 bases). Germline V CDR1 and CDR2: SGHVS, FQNEAQ. Between the trimmed V and J ends, which lost 2 bases and 8 bases, there was a span of 10 bases. The CDR3 has 13 residues. This chain's CDR3 is CASSLNPREPQHF. DNA for the CDR3: TGTGCCAGCAGCTTAAACCCCAGGGAGCCCCAGCATTTT.

The table lists this clonotype with many counts. This chain links TRBV3-1 with TRBJ2-7; no reliable D call. Germline assignment: CDR1 LGHDT and CDR2 YNNKEL (reference sequence). Trimming took off 1 base at V and 3 bases at J, with 4 bases between the two ends. The CDR3 spans 12 residues. As DNA, the CDR3 is TGTGCCAGCAGCCAAGTTTTCTACGAGCAGTACTTC. Encoded protein: CASSQVFYEQYF.

This clonotype was seen more than once but under ten times. The rearrangement links TRBV29-1 to TRBJ2-5; D not certain. Germline assignment: CDR1 SQVTM and CDR2 ANQGSEA. Trimming took 1 base from V and 4 from J, leaving 10 bases between them. This CDR3 is 13 amino acids long. CDR3 region: CSVEVDSLETQYF. The CDR3 DNA reads TGCAGCGTTGAAGTGGATAGTTTAGAGACCCAGTACTTC. The variable domain in full, completed from reference TRBV29-1 and TRBJ2-5, reads SAVISQKPSRDICQRGTSLTIQCQVDSQVTMMFWYRQQPGQSLTLIATANQGSEATYESGFVIDKFPISRPNLTFSTLTVSNMSPEDSSIYLCSVEVDSLETQYFGPGTRLLVL.

This clonotype was recorded a few times. This rearrangement joins TRBV7-9 to TRBJ2-2, with D perhaps matching TRBD1 or TRBD2 (5 bases each). This CDR3 spans 16 amino acids. From germline, CDR1 is SEHNR and CDR2 FQNEAQ (reference sequence). With 1 base removed from V and 1 base from J, the gap between germline ends came to 10 bases. CDR3 loop: CASSLGLGVNTGELFF. CDR3 coding DNA: TGTGCCAGCAGCTTAGGGCTGGGGGTGAACACCGGGGAGCTGTTTTTT.

The CDR3 DNA reads TGTGCCAGCAGCAAGACAGGGAATTTATACGAGCAGTACTTC. Amino acids: CASSKTGNLYEQYF. J is TRBJ2-7 and V is TRBV27, with 7 bases that match TRBD1. V lost 6 bases and J lost 4; bases outside the gene matches: 9. The CDR3 contains 14 residues. Germline loops: CDR1 MNHEY, CDR2 SMNVEV (reference sequence).

The chain recombines TRBV20-1 with TRBJ1-5; no clear D. V was cut by 3 bases and J by 1 base, with 7 bases left in between. Germline V CDR1 and CDR2: DFQATT, SNEGSKA (reference sequence). This CDR3 region has 13 residues. The CDR3 sequence: CSASGQSNQPQHF. CDR3 sequence (DNA): TGCAGTGCTAGCGGTCAGAGCAATCAGCCCCAGCATTTT.